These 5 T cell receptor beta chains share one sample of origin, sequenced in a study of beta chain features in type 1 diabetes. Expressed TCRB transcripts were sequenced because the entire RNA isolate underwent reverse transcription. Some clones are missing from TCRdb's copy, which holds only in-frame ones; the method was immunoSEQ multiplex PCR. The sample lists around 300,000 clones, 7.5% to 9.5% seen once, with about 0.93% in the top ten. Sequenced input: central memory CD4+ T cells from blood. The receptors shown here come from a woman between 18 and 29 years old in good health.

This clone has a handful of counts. The CDR3 region has the DNA TGTGCCAGCAGCCCGGGACGTGCAGATACGCAGTATTTT. Translation gives CASSPGRADTQYF. The chain links TRBV4-2 to TRBJ2-3; the D call may be TRBD1 or TRBD2 (5 bases each). There are 13 residues in the CDR3. In germline, CDR1 is LGHNA, CDR2 YNFKEQ. The V gene lost 4 bases and the J gene lost 4 bases, with 9 bases spanning the gap.

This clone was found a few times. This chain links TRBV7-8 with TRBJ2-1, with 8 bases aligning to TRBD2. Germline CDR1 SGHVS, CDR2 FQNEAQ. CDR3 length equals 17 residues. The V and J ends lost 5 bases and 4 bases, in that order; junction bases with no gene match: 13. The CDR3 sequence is CASSPRTTSVAYNEQFF. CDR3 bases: TGTGCCAGCAGCCCGCGAACGACTAGCGTGGCTTACAATGAGCAGTTCTTC.

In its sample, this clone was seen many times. The CDR3 region has the DNA TGTGCCAGCAGCTCGGACAAGACCCAAGAGACCCAGTACTTC. It specifies CASSSDKTQETQYF. This rearrangement joins TRBV7-6 to TRBJ2-5; possible D gene TRBD1, 5 bases. The germline gives CDR1 SGHVS, CDR2 FNYEAQ. V was clipped by 4 bases and J by 1 base, with 10 bases between them. The CDR3 contains 14 residues.

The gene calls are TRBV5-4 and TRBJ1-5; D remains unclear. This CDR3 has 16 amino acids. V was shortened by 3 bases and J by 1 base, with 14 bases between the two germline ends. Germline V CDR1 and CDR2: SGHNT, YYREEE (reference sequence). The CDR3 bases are TGTGCCAGCAGCTGGGGAGGCGGACGGAGCAATCAGCCCCAGCATTTT. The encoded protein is CASSWGGGRSNQPQHF.

Here the CDR3 reads CASSPSNGGFNEQFF. In DNA, the CDR3 is TGTGCCAGTAGCCCTTCCAATGGGGGATTCAATGAGCAGTTCTTC. The rearrangement links TRBV19 to TRBJ2-1; D possibly uses TRBD1 or TRBD2 (5 bases each). The V gene's germline CDR1 is LNHDA and CDR2 SQIVND (reference sequence). The length of the CDR3 is 15 residues. Trimming removed 6 bases at V and 6 bases at J, with 18 bases between.